Presented here are 7 T cell receptor beta chains from one specimen sequenced in a study of blood T cell repertoires in COVID-19. The data were produced by immunoSEQ multiplex PCR, yet TCRdb's version contains in-frame clones alone and is incomplete. The sample gives about 24,000 clones, 80% to 90% of which show up once; about 25% is in the top ten. Material: peripheral blood. Receptors originate from a human donor with active COVID-19. The donor label of this sample is uncertain.

The chain recombines TRBV19 with TRBJ1-2; D remains ambiguous. CDR1 is LNHDA and CDR2 is SQIVND in the germline V gene (reference sequence). This CDR3 is built from 12 residues. Trimming removed 8 bases from V and 6 bases from J, with 13 bases in between. CDR3 nucleotide sequence: TGTGCCAGTCCTGGGAGTGCTCATGGCTACACCTTC. Amino acid sequence: CASPGSAHGYTF. The full variable domain, completed using reference TRBV19 and TRBJ1-2, is DGGITQSPKYLFRKEGQNVTLSCEQNLNHDAMYWYRQDPGQGLRLIYYSQIVNDFQKGDIAEGYSVSREKKESFPLTVTSAQKNPTAFYLCASPGSAHGYTFGSGTRLTVV.

The table lists this clone with a few counts. The chain is built from TRBV12-3 or TRBV12-4 and TRBJ1-6; D is possibly TRBD1 (6 bases). V was trimmed by 5 bases and J by 14 bases, leaving 16 bases between them. CDR3 length: 13 amino acids. The CDR3: CASSGGLRHTLHF. The CDR3, as DNA: TGTGCCAGCAGTGGGGGCCTTAGGCACACCCTCCACTTT.

The rearrangement links TRBV3-1 (or the pseudogene TRBV3-2) to TRBJ2-7; no clear D. Germline V lookup: CDR1 LGHDT, CDR2 YNNKEL (reference sequence). CDR3 length: 12 residues. V shed 4 bases and J shed 0 bases, with 4 bases lying between them. CDR3 region: CASSPNSYEQYF. For the CDR3, the DNA is TGTGCCAGCAGCCCCAACTCCTACGAGCAGTACTTC.

This clone has just a few counts. The chain uses TRBV5-1 and TRBJ2-1; tentatively, D is TRBD2 (6 bases). The ends were cut back, 7 bases at V and 9 bases at J, with 20 bases in the middle. CDR1 and CDR2 from the germline V gene are SGHRS and YFSETQ. The CDR3 has 14 residues. The DNA of the CDR3 is TGCGCCAGCGTGGGTCCAGGAACCGGGGGTGAGCAGTTCTTC. It is translated as CASVGPGTGGEQFF.

This rearrangement joins TRBV5-1 to TRBJ1-2, with 9 bases that match TRBD1. The J segment lost 3 bases and the V segment lost 3 bases, leaving 6 bases of the junction unmatched. This CDR3 comprises 15 residues. Germline V lookup: CDR1 SGHRS, CDR2 YFSETQ. CDR3 protein: CASSSSGQGYYGYTF. DNA for the CDR3: TGCGCCAGCAGCTCCTCAGGACAGGGGTACTATGGCTACACCTTC.

By sample share, this clone is medium-sized. This rearrangement joins TRBV3-1 (or the pseudogene TRBV3-2) to TRBJ1-1; D is possibly TRBD1 (5 bases). V lost 3 bases and J lost 7, with 12 bases in between. This CDR3 comprises 13 residues. From germline, CDR1 is LGHDT and CDR2 YNNKEL (reference sequence). The CDR3 nucleotides read TGTGCCAGCAGCCAGATGGGGGGAGGTGAAGCTTTCTTT. Translation: CASSQMGGGEAFF.

The CDR3 bases are TGTGCCAGCAGTGTTACAGGGAGCTCCTATAATTCACCCCTCCACTTT. Protein product: CASSVTGSSYNSPLHF. This sequence joins TRBV25-1 and TRBJ1-6; TRBD1 might be the D (6 bases). CDR3 size: 16 residues. Germline V gene lookup returns CDR1 MGHDK and CDR2 SYGVNS. V lost 4 bases and J lost 0, with 10 bases in between.